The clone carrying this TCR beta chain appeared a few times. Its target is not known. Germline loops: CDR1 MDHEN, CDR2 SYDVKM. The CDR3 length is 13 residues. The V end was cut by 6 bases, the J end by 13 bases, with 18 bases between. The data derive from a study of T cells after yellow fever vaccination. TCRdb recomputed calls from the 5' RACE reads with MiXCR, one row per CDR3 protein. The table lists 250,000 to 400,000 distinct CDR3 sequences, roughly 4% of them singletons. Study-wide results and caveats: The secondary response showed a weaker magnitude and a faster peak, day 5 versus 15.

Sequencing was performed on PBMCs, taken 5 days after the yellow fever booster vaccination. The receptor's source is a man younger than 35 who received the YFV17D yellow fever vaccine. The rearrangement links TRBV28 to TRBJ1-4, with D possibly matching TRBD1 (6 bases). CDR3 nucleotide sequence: TGTGCCAGCAGCGAACAGGGCGGGTTTGGACTGTTTTTT. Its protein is CASSEQGGFGLFF.